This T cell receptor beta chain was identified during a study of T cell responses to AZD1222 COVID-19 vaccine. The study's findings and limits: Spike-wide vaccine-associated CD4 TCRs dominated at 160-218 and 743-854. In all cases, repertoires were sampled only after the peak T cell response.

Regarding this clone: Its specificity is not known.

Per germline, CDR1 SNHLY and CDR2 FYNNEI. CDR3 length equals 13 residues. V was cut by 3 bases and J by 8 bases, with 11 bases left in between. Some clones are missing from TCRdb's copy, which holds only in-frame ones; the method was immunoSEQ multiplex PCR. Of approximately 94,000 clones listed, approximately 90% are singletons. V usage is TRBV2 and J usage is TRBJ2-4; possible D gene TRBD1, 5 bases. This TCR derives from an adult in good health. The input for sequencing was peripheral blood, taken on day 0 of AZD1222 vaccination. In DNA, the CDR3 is TGTGCCAGCAGTGAGCGGAGCAGGGACATTCAGTACTTC. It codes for CASSERSRDIQYF.